This entry is about one TCR beta chain. This CDR3 is 15 amino acids long. Per germline, CDR1 SGHVS and CDR2 FNYEAQ. V gave up 5 bases and J gave up 6 bases; unmatched junction bases: 7. The data belong to a study of blood T cell repertoires in COVID-19. Study information: Samples taken during acute and convalescent COVID-19 were collected in the United States, Italy and Spain. PBMCs, B-cell-depleted T cells, or T cells provided the cDNA or gDNA that made up the material.

Profiling relied on immunoSEQ multiplex PCR, and the TCRdb table lists in-frame clones only, not all of them. Of roughly 170,000 clones detected, about 74% appear once; the ten largest clones hold less than 3%. Input material: peripheral blood. This sequence joins TRBV7-6 and TRBJ2-1; 10 bases align to TRBD2. This clonotype was sampled from a woman of 80 years or more with acute or convalescent COVID-19. The CDR3: CASSPLAGVVNEQFF. The CDR3 DNA is TGTGCCAGCAGCCCGCTAGCGGGAGTGGTCAATGAGCAGTTCTTC.